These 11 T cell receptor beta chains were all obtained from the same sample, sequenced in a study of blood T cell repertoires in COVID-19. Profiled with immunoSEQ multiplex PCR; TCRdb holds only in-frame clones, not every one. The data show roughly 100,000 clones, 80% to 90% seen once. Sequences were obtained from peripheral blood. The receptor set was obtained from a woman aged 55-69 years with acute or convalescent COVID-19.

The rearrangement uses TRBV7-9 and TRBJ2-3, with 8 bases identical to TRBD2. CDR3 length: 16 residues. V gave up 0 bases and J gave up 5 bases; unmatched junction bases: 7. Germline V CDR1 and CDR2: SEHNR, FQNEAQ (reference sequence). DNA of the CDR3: TGTGCCAGCAGCTTAGCGCGCGCGGGAGGAGGAGATACGCAGTATTTT. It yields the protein CASSLARAGGGDTQYF.

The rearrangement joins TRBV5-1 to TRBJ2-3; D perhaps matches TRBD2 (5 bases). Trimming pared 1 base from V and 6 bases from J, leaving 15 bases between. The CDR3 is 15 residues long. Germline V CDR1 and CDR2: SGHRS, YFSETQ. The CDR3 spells CASSLLFERGDTQYF. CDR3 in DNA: TGCGCCAGCAGCTTGTTATTTGAGCGAGGGGATACGCAGTATTTT.

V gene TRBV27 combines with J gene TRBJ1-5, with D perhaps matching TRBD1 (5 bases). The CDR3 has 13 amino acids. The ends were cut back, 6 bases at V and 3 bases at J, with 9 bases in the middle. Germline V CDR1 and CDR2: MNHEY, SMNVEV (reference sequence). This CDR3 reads CASRDSLNQPQHF. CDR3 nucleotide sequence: TGTGCCAGCAGAGACAGCCTCAATCAGCCCCAGCATTTT.

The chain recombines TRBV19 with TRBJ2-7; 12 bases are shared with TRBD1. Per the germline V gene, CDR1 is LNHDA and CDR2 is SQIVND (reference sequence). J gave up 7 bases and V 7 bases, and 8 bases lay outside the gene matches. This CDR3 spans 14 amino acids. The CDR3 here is CASMGTGGLGEQYF. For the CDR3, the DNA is TGTGCCAGTATGGGGACAGGGGGCTTGGGAGAGCAGTACTTC.

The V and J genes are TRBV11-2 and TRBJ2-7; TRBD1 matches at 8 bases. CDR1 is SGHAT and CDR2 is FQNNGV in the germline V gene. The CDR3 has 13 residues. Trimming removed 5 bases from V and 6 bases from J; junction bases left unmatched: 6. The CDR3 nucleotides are TGTGCCAGCAGCCCAGACAGGGGAGGCGAGCAGTACGTC. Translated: CASSPDRGGEQYV.

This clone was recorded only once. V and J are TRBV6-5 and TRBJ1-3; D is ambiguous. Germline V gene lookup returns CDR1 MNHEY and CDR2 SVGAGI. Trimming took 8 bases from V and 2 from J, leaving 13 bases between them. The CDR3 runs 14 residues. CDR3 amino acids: CASGARVTGNTIYF. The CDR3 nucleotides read TGTGCCAGCGGCGCCCGGGTGACTGGAAACACCATATATTTT.

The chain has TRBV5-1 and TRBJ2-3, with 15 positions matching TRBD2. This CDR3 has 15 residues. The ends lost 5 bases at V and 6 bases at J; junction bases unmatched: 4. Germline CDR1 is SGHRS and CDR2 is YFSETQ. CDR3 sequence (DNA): TGCGCCAGCAGGGAAGGACTAGCGGGAGGGGATACGCAGTATTTT. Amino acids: CASREGLAGGDTQYF.

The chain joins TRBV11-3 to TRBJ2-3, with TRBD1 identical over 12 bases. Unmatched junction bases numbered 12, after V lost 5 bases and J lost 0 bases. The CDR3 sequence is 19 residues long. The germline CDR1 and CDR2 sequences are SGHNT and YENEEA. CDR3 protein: CASSRGGGTGGESTDTQYF. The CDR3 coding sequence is TGTGCCAGCAGCCGGGGGGGCGGGACAGGGGGCGAGAGCACAGATACGCAGTATTTT.

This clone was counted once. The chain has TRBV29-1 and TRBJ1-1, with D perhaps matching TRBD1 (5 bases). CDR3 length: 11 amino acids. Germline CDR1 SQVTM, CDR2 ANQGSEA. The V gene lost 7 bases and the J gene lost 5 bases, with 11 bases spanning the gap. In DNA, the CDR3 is TGCAGCGGGCAGCGGGGGACTGAAGCTTTCTTT. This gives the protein CSGQRGTEAFF.

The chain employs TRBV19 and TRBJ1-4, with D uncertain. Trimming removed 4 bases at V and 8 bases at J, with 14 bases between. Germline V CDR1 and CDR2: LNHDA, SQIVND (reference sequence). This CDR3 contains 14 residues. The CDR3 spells CASSKSPEGEKLFF. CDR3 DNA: TGTGCCAGTAGTAAGTCCCCTGAGGGCGAAAAACTGTTTTTT.

CDR3 residues: CASSLAAEDTQYF. The CDR3 DNA reads as TGTGCCAGCAGCTTAGCGGCGGAAGATACGCAGTATTTT. The chain combines TRBV7-9 with TRBJ2-3; D is unresolved. This CDR3 has 13 residues. V gave up 0 bases and J gave up 5 bases, with 6 bases separating them. Germline V CDR1 and CDR2: SEHNR, FQNEAQ (reference sequence). The entire variable domain, with the rest obtained from reference TRBV7-9 and TRBJ2-3, is as follows: DTGVSQNPRHKITKRGQNVTFRCDPISEHNRLYWYRQTLGQGPEFLTYFQNEAQLEKSRLLSDRFSAERPKGSFSTLEIQRTEQGDSAMYLCASSLAAEDTQYFGPGTRLTVL.